This TCR beta chain was captured by sequencing in a study of OX40 agonist ivuxolimab in advanced cancers. About the full investigation: The costimulatory receptor OX40 (CD134) was targeted by ivuxolimab, a fully human IgG2 agonistic monoclonal antibody. The purpose of peripheral TCRbeta sequencing was to test whether ivuxolimab changed TCR sequence diversity and led to clonal T-cell expansion. The dose-escalation cohort was about 87% male with a mean age of about 65 years, ranging from about 23 to 85. The paper covers the monotherapy dose-escalation part of the phase I ivuxolimab trial, which included N ≈ 52 patients. Among the roughly 50 dose-escalation patients, some 20 had hepatocellular carcinoma, 15 or so melanoma, 9 renal cell carcinoma and 9 head and neck cancer. Prior anti-PD-1, anti-PD-L1 or anti-CTLA-4 therapy was permitted, and checkpoint inhibitors had been received by 30% to 40% of dose-escalation patients. Intravenous ivuxolimab was administered to patients every 2 weeks at six dose levels: 0.01, 0.1, 0.3, 1.5, 3 and 10 mg/kg. Partial responses occurred in three dose-escalation patients, of whom one had hepatocellular carcinoma and two had cutaneous melanoma. General conclusions and limits of the study: At doses of 0.1 to 3.0 mg/kg, clonal expansion of both CD4+ and CD8+ T cells in blood was seen between baseline and week 6. The antigen specificity of the peripheral T cells that underwent clonal expansion was not determined. After ivuxolimab, more expanded clones were found on average in CD8+ T cells than in CD4+ T cells. Low levels of normalized T-cell clonal expansion were also shown by some nonresponding patients. In the 0.1-3.0 mg/kg groups, partial responders had among the lowest normalized peripheral clonal expansion, particularly in CD8+ T cells.

The CDR3 measures 14 amino acids from cysteine to phenylalanine. The entry retains the CDR3 DNA only, 42 bases that are in frame from base 1. Trimming removed 4 bases from V and 8 bases from J, leaving 14 bases between the germline ends. CDR1 and CDR2 were assigned from the germline V gene (reference sequence) as LNHNV and YYDKDF. Patients with autoimmune disease history or receiving systemic immunosuppression were excluded from the trial. Peripheral blood for TCR sequencing was collected from all dose cohorts at baseline, on cycle 4 day 1, and on cycle 7 day 1. The samples were taken from a phase I, first-in-human, multicenter, open-label dose-escalation trial of ivuxolimab. The trial enrolled adults with locally advanced or metastatic head and neck squamous cell, hepatocellular, melanoma or renal cell carcinoma. Before TCR sequencing, CD4+ T cells and CD8+ T cells were sorted from peripheral blood as separate populations.

For sequencing of the TCRbeta CDR3 region, genomic DNA was extracted from the sorted cells. The immunoSEQ Assay was used for sequencing of TCRbeta CDR3 regions. In its TCRdb copy, this immuneACCESS table keeps in-frame sequences only and misses some clones. Where compared with another copy, unresolved V genes explain less than half of these, and the others have no known cause. For this sample the table gives some 50,000 clones, of which around 81% were detected only once. Clones ranked in the top ten supply 5.5% to 7% of the sample. Concerning this clone: There is no known antigen for this receptor. Base qualities are not provided; no much larger clone lies one nucleotide away.

Source: CD4+ or CD8+ T cells sorted from blood, taken in a trial of the OX40 agonist ivuxolimab. The chain is assembled from TRBV15 and TRBJ1-4; tentative D gene TRBD1, with 6 bases matching. The clonotype was recovered from an adult with an advanced solid tumor such as melanoma, head and neck, liver or kidney cancer. The CDR3 region has the sequence CATSKGPGDEKLFF. At the DNA level, the sequence is TGTGCCACCAGCAAAGGGCCAGGGGACGAAAAACTGTTTTTT.